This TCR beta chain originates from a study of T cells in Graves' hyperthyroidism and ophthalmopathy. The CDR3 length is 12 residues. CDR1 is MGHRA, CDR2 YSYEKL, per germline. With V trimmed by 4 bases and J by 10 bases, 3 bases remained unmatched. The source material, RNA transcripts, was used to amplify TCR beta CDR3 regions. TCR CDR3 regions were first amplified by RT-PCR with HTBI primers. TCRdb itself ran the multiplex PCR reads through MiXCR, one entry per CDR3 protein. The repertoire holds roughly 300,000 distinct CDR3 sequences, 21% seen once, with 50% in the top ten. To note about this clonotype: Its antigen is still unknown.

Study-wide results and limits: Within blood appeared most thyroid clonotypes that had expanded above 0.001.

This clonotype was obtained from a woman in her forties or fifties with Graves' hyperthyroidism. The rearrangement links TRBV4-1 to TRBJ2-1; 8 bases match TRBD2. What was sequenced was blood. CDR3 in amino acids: CASSPIAGEQFF. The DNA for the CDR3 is TGCGCCAGCAGCCCCATAGCGGGAGAGCAGTTCTTC.